These 26 T cell receptor beta chains were all obtained from the same sample, sequenced in a study of beta chain features in type 1 diabetes. TCRB transcripts that were expressed got sequenced, as all of the isolated RNA had been reverse transcribed. Measured with immunoSEQ multiplex PCR; TCRdb has only the in-frame clones, and not every one. The table shows some 410,000 clones, with around 14% occurring only once. Specimen: naive CD4+ T cells from blood. The receptors shown here come from a man aged 30 to 39 in good health.

The chain carries TRBV7-9 and TRBJ2-3; D gene unclear. V lost 2 bases and J 6 bases, leaving 12 bases between the germline ends. The CDR3 loop spans 14 amino acids. Germline values: CDR1 SEHNR, CDR2 FQNEAQ (reference sequence). CDR3 in amino acids: CASSLSLSLDTQYF. The CDR3 bases are TGTGCCAGCAGCTTAAGTCTCTCTTTGGATACGCAGTATTTT.

This clone was seen a handful of times. The chain carries TRBV14 and TRBJ2-7; unclear D gene. The germline gives CDR1 SGHDN, CDR2 FVKESK. Trimming took off 3 bases at V and 2 bases at J, with 5 bases between the two ends. The CDR3 runs 12 residues. The CDR3 reads CASSHGAYEQYV. In DNA form, the CDR3 reads TGTGCCAGCAGCCATGGGGCCTACGAGCAGTACGTC.

Only a few counts were recorded for this clone. The chain carries TRBV15 and TRBJ1-2, with a possible D match to TRBD1 (6 bases). The germline V gene has CDR1 LNHNV and CDR2 YYDKDF (reference sequence). CDR3 length equals 14 residues. Trimming shortened V by 0 bases and J by 7 bases, and 12 bases separated the two germline ends. This chain's CDR3 is CATSRDRDTFGYTF. The CDR3 DNA follows: TGTGCCACCAGCAGAGATAGGGACACTTTTGGCTACACCTTC.

This clone was observed a handful of times. V is TRBV19 and J is TRBJ1-2; D gene ambiguous. CDR1 and CDR2 (germline): LNHDA, SQIVND (reference sequence). V was shortened by 6 bases and J by 2 bases, with 10 bases between the two germline ends. The CDR3 is 13 residues long. The CDR3 nucleotides read TGTGCCAGTAGGATCGACGGGAACTATGGCTACACCTTC. The encoded protein is CASRIDGNYGYTF.

A few counts support this clone. The chain joins TRBV18 to TRBJ2-6, with D perhaps matching TRBD1 (6 bases). Trimming shortened V by 3 bases and J by 7 bases, and 13 bases separated the two germline ends. The CDR3 is made up of 15 amino acids. Looked up from germline, CDR1 is KGHSH and CDR2 is LQKENI. CDR3 region: CASSPNRVGANVLTF. CDR3 DNA: TGTGCCAGCTCACCGAACAGGGTCGGCGCCAACGTCCTGACTTTC.

This clone has just a few counts. V is TRBV7-9 and J is TRBJ2-1; no definite D call. The V end was cut by 1 base, the J end by 2 bases, with 9 bases between. In germline, CDR1 is SEHNR, CDR2 FQNEAQ (reference sequence). The length of the CDR3 is 15 residues. The CDR3: CASSLVRNPYNEQFF. CDR3 coding DNA: TGTGCCAGCAGCTTAGTCCGGAACCCCTACAATGAGCAGTTCTTC. Full variable domain (missing parts from reference TRBV7-9 and TRBJ2-1): DTGVSQNPRHKITKRGQNVTFRCDPISEHNRLYWYRQTLGQGPEFLTYFQNEAQLEKSRLLSDRFSAERPKGSFSTLEIQRTEQGDSAMYLCASSLVRNPYNEQFFGPGTRLTVL.

This clone was recorded a few times. The chain is built from TRBV29-1 and TRBJ2-4; 7 bases agree with TRBD2. Germline trimming cut 4 bases from V and 0 bases from J; bases unmatched to any gene: 12. Looked up from germline, CDR1 is SQVTM and CDR2 is ANQGSEA. CDR3 length equals 17 residues. CDR3: CSVGWVSGRGAKNIQYF. In nucleotides, the CDR3 is TGCAGCGTTGGATGGGTTAGTGGGAGGGGAGCCAAAAACATTCAGTACTTC.

This chain links TRBV9 with TRBJ1-2; the match to TRBD1 covers 9 bases. V shed 0 bases, J shed 2 bases, and the junction held 2 bases outside the gene matches. This CDR3 spans 15 amino acids. CDR1 is SGDLS, CDR2 YYNGEE, per germline. For the CDR3, the DNA is TGTGCCAGCAGCGTAGGGGGACAGGGCAACTATGGCTACACCTTC. Translation gives CASSVGGQGNYGYTF.

Only a few counts were recorded for this clone. The chain employs TRBV30 and TRBJ1-5; no definite D call. Trimming left V 4 bases short and J 5 bases short, with 12 bases between. The CDR3 extends over 13 amino acids. Germline V gene lookup returns CDR1 GTSNPN and CDR2 SVGIG (reference sequence). The DNA of the CDR3 is TGTGCCTGGACCAGCTCGGCCGATCAGCCCCAGCATTTT. Residues: CAWTSSADQPQHF.

A note on this clone: At the DNA level, this CDR3 is encoded by other sequences in the same sample as well. This CDR3 is CASSPGQYYGYTF. In DNA, the CDR3 is TGTGCCAGCAGTCCGGGACAGTACTATGGCTACACCTTC. The chain is built from TRBV7-9 and TRBJ1-2, with 7 bases aligning to TRBD1. V lost 6 bases to trimming and J lost 3 bases; unmatched junction nucleotides: 4. Germline CDR1 reads SEHNR; CDR2 reads FQNEAQ (reference sequence). CDR3 length equals 13 residues.

V and J are TRBV11-2 and TRBJ2-5, with D unresolved. The CDR3 has 14 residues. V shed 5 bases and J shed 5 bases, with 15 bases lying between them. Germline CDR1 reads SGHAT; CDR2 reads FQNNGV. This CDR3 is CASSLRTKGETQYF. In DNA, the CDR3 is TGTGCCAGCAGCCTCCGGACGAAAGGGGAGACCCAGTACTTC. Filled out from reference TRBV11-2 and TRBJ2-5, the complete variable domain reads EAGVAQSPRYKIIEKRQSVAFWCNPISGHATLYWYQQILGQGPKLLIQFQNNGVVDDSQLPKDRFSAERLKGVDSTLKIQPAKLEDSAVYLCASSLRTKGETQYFGPGTRLLVL.

This clone has only a few counts. The chain joins TRBV6-6 to TRBJ1-1, with D unresolved. Deletions cut 6 bases from V and 3 bases from J, with 20 bases between. The germline V gene encodes CDR1 MNHNY and CDR2 SVGAGI (reference sequence). This CDR3 has 16 residues. The CDR3 loop reads CASRPTEPGWDTEAFF. DNA for the CDR3: TGTGCCAGCAGACCTACGGAACCCGGTTGGGACACTGAAGCTTTCTTT.

This clone turned up a few times. This chain connects TRBV14 to TRBJ1-6; TRBD1 aligns across 10 bases. The germline V gene encodes CDR1 SGHDN and CDR2 FVKESK. The CDR3 length is 16 residues. Unmatched junction bases numbered 0, after V lost 4 bases and J lost 0 bases. CDR3 sequence: CASSRTGGSYNSPLHF. The DNA of the CDR3 is TGTGCCAGCAGCCGGACAGGGGGCTCCTATAATTCACCCCTCCACTTT.

The rearrangement joins TRBV23-1 to TRBJ2-5; 9 nucleotides match TRBD2. TRBV23-1 is recorded as an ORF, its role being uncertain. CDR3 size: 17 residues. V was clipped by 2 bases and J by 1 base; unmatched bases: 8. The CDR3 DNA follows: TGCGCCAGCAGTCAACTATATAGCGGGAGCTCCCAAGAGACCCAGTACTTC. Translation gives CASSQLYSGSSQETQYF.

The J gene is TRBJ1-5, the V gene TRBV4-1; D unclear. The CDR3 totals 16 residues. Germline assignment: CDR1 MGHRA and CDR2 YSYEKL. Trimming removed 1 base from V and 6 bases from J, with 16 bases in between. CDR3 in DNA: TGCGCCAGCAGCCAAGGGTCGTTTAGTACGGGTCAGCCCCAGCATTTT. Translating gives CASSQGSFSTGQPQHF.

V gene TRBV27 combines with J gene TRBJ1-2; D is undetermined. The germline CDR1 and CDR2 sequences are MNHEY and SMNVEV (reference sequence). CDR3 length: 15 amino acids. Deletions cut 4 bases from V and 4 bases from J, with 16 bases between. DNA of the CDR3: TGTGCCAGCAGTTCCCCCCGCATTAATACCTATGGCTACACCTTC. Protein sequence: CASSSPRINTYGYTF.

The V and J genes are TRBV5-4 and TRBJ1-6, with D hard to call. V lost 1 base and J lost 7, with 3 bases in between. CDR3 length equals 12 residues. Germline loops: CDR1 SGHNT, CDR2 YYREEE (reference sequence). The CDR3 DNA sequence: TGTGCCAGCAGCTTGAGGAATTCACCCCTCCACTTT. Translating it yields CASSLRNSPLHF.

The chain has TRBV20-1 and TRBJ2-1, with D perhaps TRBD2 (5 bases). The CDR3 runs 10 residues. Germline V gives CDR1 DFQATT, CDR2 SNEGSKA (reference sequence). V lost 5 bases to trimming and J lost 9 bases, with 8 bases between them. Written as DNA, the CDR3 is TGCAGTGCTTCCGAGGGTGAGCAGTTCTTC. Amino acids: CSASEGEQFF.

The DNA of the CDR3 is TGCAGCGTTGTGCGGGACTACAATGAGCAGTTCTTC. This sequence encodes CSVVRDYNEQFF. The rearrangement links TRBV29-1 to TRBJ2-1, with D possibly TRBD2 on 6 matching bases. CDR3 length: 12 amino acids. Germline CDR1 is SQVTM and CDR2 is ANQGSEA. V lost 4 bases and J lost 3, with 7 bases in between.

This rearrangement joins TRBV5-4 to TRBJ2-2; D unresolved. The germline V gene has CDR1 SGHNT and CDR2 YYREEE (reference sequence). CDR3 length equals 14 residues. V was pared by 2 bases and J by 6 bases, with 11 bases between. CDR3 nucleotides: TGTGCCAGCAGCTTAGTACTCGGGTCCGGGGAGCTGTTTTTT. This sequence encodes CASSLVLGSGELFF.

The chain joins TRBV2 to TRBJ2-7; the D gene is possibly TRBD1 (6 bases). CDR1 is SNHLY, CDR2 FYNNEI, per germline. V lost 6 bases and J lost 2, with 14 bases in between. There are 14 residues in the CDR3. The CDR3 is CASRETGPTYEQYF. The CDR3 coding sequence is TGTGCCAGCAGGGAGACAGGCCCAACCTACGAGCAGTACTTC.

V usage is TRBV19 and J usage is TRBJ1-1; TRBD1 aligns across 8 bases. CDR1 is LNHDA and CDR2 is SQIVND in the germline V gene (reference sequence). V shed 5 bases and J 5 bases; nucleotides not matched to a gene: 7. The CDR3 contains 14 residues. The CDR3 sequence is CASSAQGAGTEAFF. CDR3 bases: TGTGCCAGTAGTGCGCAGGGGGCGGGTACTGAAGCTTTCTTT.

This sequence joins TRBV2 and TRBJ2-2; D is undetermined. Germline V gene data show CDR1 as SNHLY and CDR2 as FYNNEI. Trimming removed 8 bases at V and 6 bases at J, with 22 bases between. This CDR3 is 16 amino acids long. CDR3 residues: CASEQAKPVRAGELFF. In nucleotides, the CDR3 is TGTGCCAGCGAGCAGGCTAAACCCGTTCGGGCCGGGGAGCTGTTTTTT. The full variable domain, in which reference TRBV2 and TRBJ2-2 provide the parts outside the CDR3, is EPEVTQTPSHQVTQMGQEVILRCVPISNHLYFYWYRQILGQKVEFLVSFYNNEISEKSEIFDDQFSVERPDGSNFTLKIRSTKLEDSAMYFCASEQAKPVRAGELFFGEGSRLTVL.

This chain joins TRBV9 and TRBJ2-3; D remains unclear. This CDR3 region has 12 residues. From germline, CDR1 is SGDLS and CDR2 YYNGEE. V lost 3 bases to trimming and J lost 5 bases, with 7 bases between them. As DNA, the CDR3 is TGTGCCAGCAGCGCCCCTCAAGATACGCAGTATTTT. This encodes CASSAPQDTQYF.

CDR3 sequence (DNA): TGTGCCAGCAGCCAGGGACTAGCGGGGGGCAAAAACATTCAGTACTTC. Its translation: CASSQGLAGGKNIQYF. The chain is built from TRBV2 and TRBJ2-4; 15 bases are a match to TRBD2. There are 16 residues in the CDR3. Germline CDR1 SNHLY, CDR2 FYNNEI. V gave up 6 bases and J gave up 3 bases; unmatched junction bases: 3.

This clone was counted only a few times. This chain joins TRBV7-2 and TRBJ1-1; D is ambiguous. Germline V gives CDR1 SGHTA, CDR2 FQGNSA. This CDR3 has 14 residues. V was trimmed by 1 base and J by 3 bases, leaving 9 bases between them. The CDR3 spells CASSLERRDTEAFF. DNA for the CDR3: TGTGCCAGCAGCTTAGAGAGGAGGGACACTGAAGCTTTCTTT.